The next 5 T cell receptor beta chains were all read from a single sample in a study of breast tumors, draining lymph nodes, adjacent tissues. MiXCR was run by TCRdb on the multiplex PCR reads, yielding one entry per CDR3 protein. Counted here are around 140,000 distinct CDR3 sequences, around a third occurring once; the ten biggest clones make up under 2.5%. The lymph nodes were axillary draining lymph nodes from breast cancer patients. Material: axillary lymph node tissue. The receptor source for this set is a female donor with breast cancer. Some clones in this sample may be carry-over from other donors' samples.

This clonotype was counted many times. The CDR3 sequence is CASSIINTGELFF. CDR3 DNA sequence: TGTGCCAGTAGTATTATTAACACCGGGGAGCTGTTTTTT. The chain has TRBV19 and TRBJ2-2; D gene ambiguous. This CDR3 comprises 13 residues. V lost 3 bases and J lost 2, with 4 bases in between. The germline V gene has CDR1 LNHDA and CDR2 SQIVND (reference sequence).

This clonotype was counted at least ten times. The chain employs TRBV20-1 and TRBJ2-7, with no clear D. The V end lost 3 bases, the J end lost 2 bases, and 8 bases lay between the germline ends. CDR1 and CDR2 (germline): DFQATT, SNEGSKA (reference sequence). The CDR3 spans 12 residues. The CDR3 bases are TGCAGTGCTAGTATCCAGACCTACGAGCAGTACTTC. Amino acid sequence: CSASIQTYEQYF.

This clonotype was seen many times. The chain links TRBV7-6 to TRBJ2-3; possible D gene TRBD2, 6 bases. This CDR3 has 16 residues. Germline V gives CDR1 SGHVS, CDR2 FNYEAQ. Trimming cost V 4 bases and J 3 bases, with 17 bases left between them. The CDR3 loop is CASSSSGGLRTDTQYF. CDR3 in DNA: TGTGCCAGCAGCTCCTCTGGGGGGTTAAGGACAGATACGCAGTATTTT.

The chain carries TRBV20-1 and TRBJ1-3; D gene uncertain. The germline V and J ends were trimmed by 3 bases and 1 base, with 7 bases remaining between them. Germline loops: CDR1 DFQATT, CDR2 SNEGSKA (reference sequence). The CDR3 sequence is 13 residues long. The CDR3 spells CSASGGSGNTIYF. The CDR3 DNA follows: TGCAGTGCTAGTGGAGGTTCTGGAAACACCATATATTTT.

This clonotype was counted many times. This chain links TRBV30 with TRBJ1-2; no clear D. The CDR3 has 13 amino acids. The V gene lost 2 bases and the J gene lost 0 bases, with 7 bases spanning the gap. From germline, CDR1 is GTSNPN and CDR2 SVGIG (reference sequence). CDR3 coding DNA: TGTGCCTGGAGTCCCCAGCCTAACTATGGCTACACCTTC. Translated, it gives CAWSPQPNYGYTF.